This T cell receptor beta chain was recorded in a study of beta chain features in type 1 diabetes. Across the study: The samples had more than 95 million sorted cells examined in all.

Study-wide points: Type 1 diabetes patients had moderately but significantly shorter TCRB CDR3s in all four CD4+ subsets.

Expressed TCRB transcripts were sequenced, since all the RNA that had been isolated was reverse transcribed. The method was immunoSEQ multiplex PCR; TCRdb's version includes in-frame clones alone and lacks a portion of them. Of about 40,000 clones in the sample, more than 40% are singletons; the top ten hold more than 0.65%. The germline V gene has CDR1 MGHRA and CDR2 YSYEKL. CDR3 length: 16 residues. With 0 bases clipped from V and 6 bases from J, the junction kept 4 bases outside the gene matches. Regarding this clone: The target antigen is unknown.

Donors underwent one heparinised blood draw, about 110 mL on average. Sequencing was done on a sample of central memory CD4+ T cells from blood. This receptor was taken from a woman aged 18-35 years in good health. The chain couples TRBV4-1 to TRBJ1-4; 10 nucleotides line up with TRBD1. The CDR3, as DNA: TGCGCCAGCAGCCAAGACCCCGGGACAGGGGATGAAAAACTGTTTTTT. This sequence encodes CASSQDPGTGDEKLFF.